A single sample gave rise to the 30 T cell receptor beta chains below, sequenced in a study of blood T cell repertoires in COVID-19. Profiling relied on immunoSEQ multiplex PCR, and the TCRdb table lists in-frame clones only, not all of them. Found here are about 120,000 clones, more than 70% of them singletons; the top ten hold around 4.2%. The specimen sequenced was peripheral blood. These receptors were taken from a man aged 55 to 70 with acute or convalescent COVID-19.

The CDR3 sequence is CASSPLSIDRVYGYTF. DNA for the CDR3: TGTGCCAGCAGCCCCCTCAGCATCGACAGGGTCTATGGCTACACCTTC. The chain employs TRBV27 and TRBJ1-2, with 7 bases lining up with TRBD1. CDR1 is MNHEY, CDR2 SMNVEV, per germline (reference sequence). The CDR3 spans 16 residues. V shed 6 bases, J shed 4 bases, and the junction held 14 bases outside the gene matches.

CDR3 protein: CASSPSQGSKTNEKLFF. The CDR3 DNA reads TGTGCCAGCAGCCCTTCGCAGGGGTCGAAAACTAATGAAAAACTGTTTTTT. V and J are TRBV4-2 and TRBJ1-4, with D tentatively TRBD1 (6 bases). Per the germline V gene, CDR1 is LGHNA and CDR2 is YNFKEQ. V was trimmed by 4 bases and J by 1 base, leaving 16 bases between them. There are 17 residues in the CDR3.

The rearrangement uses TRBV7-9 and TRBJ1-2; 7 nucleotides agree with TRBD1. Germline V gives CDR1 SEHNR, CDR2 FQNEAQ (reference sequence). The CDR3 runs 15 residues. With 3 bases clipped from V and 5 bases from J, the junction kept 9 bases outside the gene matches. The CDR3 loop reads CASSFPAGGGYGYTF. DNA of the CDR3: TGTGCCAGCAGCTTCCCGGCAGGGGGAGGTTATGGCTACACCTTC.

The chain has TRBV6-6 and TRBJ1-4, with D perhaps matching TRBD1 (5 bases). Germline loops: CDR1 MNHNY, CDR2 SVGAGI (reference sequence). Trimming pared 2 bases from V and 8 bases from J, leaving 12 bases between. The CDR3 runs 14 residues. The CDR3 sequence is CASSYGQGREKLFF. The CDR3 coding sequence is TGTGCCAGCAGTTACGGGCAGGGCCGGGAAAAACTGTTTTTT.

The gene calls are TRBV12-3 or TRBV12-4 and TRBJ1-5; weak D call: TRBD1 (5 bases). The CDR3 extends over 13 amino acids. With 1 base removed from V and 6 bases from J, the gap between germline ends came to 7 bases. The CDR3 DNA reads TGTGCCAGCAGTTTAGGACAGCTTCAGCCCCAGCATTTT. Translation: CASSLGQLQPQHF.

The V gene is TRBV28, the J gene TRBJ2-3; 11 bases match TRBD1. Trimming at V came to 5 bases and at J to 3 bases, leaving 7 bases not matched to a gene. The CDR3 contains 16 residues. Germline assignment: CDR1 MDHEN and CDR2 SYDVKM. CDR3 residues: CASSTTGTGGTDTQYF. DNA for the CDR3: TGTGCCAGCAGTACTACCGGGACAGGGGGGACAGATACGCAGTATTTT.

In this sample, this clone turned up once. This chain links TRBV7-2 with TRBJ2-7; TRBD2 aligns across 10 bases. Germline values: CDR1 SGHTA, CDR2 FQGNSA. The CDR3 has 15 amino acids. After removal of 6 bases from V and 6 bases from J, the junction contained 11 bases not matched to a gene. The CDR3 bases are TGTGCCAGCAGTCTTCTTACTAGCGGGATAGGCGAGCAGTACTTC. Residues: CASSLLTSGIGEQYF.

This clone appeared a few times. This chain uses TRBV10-1 with TRBJ1-1, with D possibly TRBD1 on 5 matching bases. The CDR3 has 15 residues. Trimming stripped 0 bases from V and 1 base from J, with 9 bases between. Per germline, CDR1 WNHNN and CDR2 SYGVQD (reference sequence). The CDR3 sequence: CASSESTGQNTEAFF. The CDR3 bases are TGCGCCAGCAGTGAGTCGACCGGACAGAACACTGAAGCTTTCTTT.

The chain combines TRBV5-1 with TRBJ1-1; 8 nucleotides agree with TRBD1. In germline, CDR1 is SGHRS, CDR2 YFSETQ. There are 13 residues in the CDR3. J lost 10 bases, V lost 4 bases, and 9 bases had no gene match. DNA for the CDR3: TGCGCCAGCAGCGAGGACAGGGAAGGGAGAGCTTTCTTT. Translation gives CASSEDREGRAFF.

The chain has TRBV11-2 and TRBJ2-3; 13 nucleotides line up with TRBD2. The CDR3 is made up of 17 amino acids. Germline loops: CDR1 SGHAT, CDR2 FQNNGV. V trimming: 0 bases; J trimming: 5 bases; junction bases outside the gene matches: 5. The CDR3 DNA follows: TGTGCCAGCAGCTTAGAGGGACTAGCGGGGTCGGGAGATACGCAGTATTTT. Its translation: CASSLEGLAGSGDTQYF.

The rearrangement joins TRBV11-3 to TRBJ2-5, with 7 positions matching TRBD1. In germline, CDR1 is SGHNT, CDR2 YENEEA. The ends lost 5 bases at V and 3 bases at J; junction bases unmatched: 3. The CDR3 spans 13 residues. CDR3 protein: CASSPGTEETQYF. The CDR3 DNA sequence: TGTGCCAGCAGCCCCGGGACAGAAGAGACCCAGTACTTC.

This chain connects TRBV4-3 to TRBJ1-2; D is unresolved. The CDR3 has 14 residues. Trimming cost V 0 bases and J 8 bases, with 13 bases left between them. Germline-derived CDR1 and CDR2 are LGHNA and YSLEER. The CDR3 region is CASSQDMQATGYTF. In DNA, the CDR3 is TGCGCCAGCAGCCAAGATATGCAGGCGACAGGCTACACCTTC.

This chain joins TRBV5-1 and TRBJ2-1; a possible D gene is TRBD2 (6 bases). Per the germline V gene, CDR1 is SGHRS and CDR2 is YFSETQ. This CDR3 comprises 15 residues. Trimming removed 0 bases from V and 2 bases from J, with 9 bases in between. The CDR3 sequence: CASSLGGAAYNEQFF. CDR3 coding DNA: TGCGCCAGCAGCTTGGGCGGGGCCGCCTACAATGAGCAGTTCTTC.

In the case of this clone: The sample holds other DNA sequences that translate to the same CDR3. The gene calls are TRBV28 and TRBJ2-7, with a weak D call TRBD2 (5 bases). CDR1 is MDHEN and CDR2 is SYDVKM in the germline V gene. CDR3 length: 11 residues. Trimming took 6 bases from V and 4 from J, leaving 7 bases between them. The CDR3 is CASSRGYEQYF. The CDR3 DNA is TGTGCCAGCAGCAGAGGGTACGAGCAGTACTTC.

This clone was observed a handful of times. V and J are TRBV28 and TRBJ1-1; tentative D call: TRBD1 (6 bases). The V end was cut by 1 base, the J end by 8 bases, with 17 bases between. Germline CDR1 is MDHEN and CDR2 is SYDVKM. This CDR3 spans 15 amino acids. This CDR3 reads CASSLLRGQGPEAFF. CDR3 in DNA: TGTGCCAGCAGTTTATTAAGAGGCCAGGGGCCCGAAGCTTTCTTT. The full variable domain, with the rest looked up from reference TRBV28 and TRBJ1-1, is DVKVTQSSRYLVKRTGEKVFLECVQDMDHENMFWYRQDPGLGLRLIYFSYDVKMKEKGDIPEGYSVSREKKERFSLILESASTNQTSMYLCASSLLRGQGPEAFFGQGTRLTVV.

The chain carries TRBV6-5 and TRBJ1-1, with D perhaps TRBD1 (6 bases). The CDR3 sequence is 14 residues long. V dropped 6 bases and J dropped 4 bases, with 15 bases sitting between them. CDR1 is MNHEY and CDR2 is SVGAGI in the germline V gene. CDR3 protein: CASRGQGSGTEAFF. The CDR3 nucleotides are TGTGCCAGCAGGGGTCAGGGGTCGGGCACTGAAGCTTTCTTT.

The chain combines TRBV3-1 (or the pseudogene TRBV3-2) with TRBJ2-3; no reliable D call. Trimming stripped 4 bases from V and 1 base from J, with 12 bases between. Germline-derived CDR1 and CDR2 are LGHDT and YNNKEL (reference sequence). The CDR3 covers 15 residues. This CDR3 reads CASSLRASRTDTQYF. In nucleotides, the CDR3 is TGTGCCAGCAGCCTAAGAGCGAGCCGCACAGATACGCAGTATTTT.

V and J are TRBV9 and TRBJ2-7, with 12 bases matching TRBD2. With V trimmed by 4 bases and J by 4 bases, 9 bases remained unmatched. The CDR3 totals 16 residues. The germline V gene encodes CDR1 SGDLS and CDR2 YYNGEE. CDR3 in DNA: TGTGCCAGCAGCACCAGGACTAGCGGGGACTTTTACGAGCAGTACTTC. This codes for CASSTRTSGDFYEQYF.

The chain is built from TRBV27 and TRBJ2-1; 10 positions agree with TRBD1. The germline CDR1 and CDR2 sequences are MNHEY and SMNVEV (reference sequence). Trimming cost V 3 bases and J 1 base; bases outside gene matches: 6. The CDR3 consists of 17 residues. The CDR3 protein is CASSFWTGGRSYNEQFF. The DNA of the CDR3 is TGTGCCAGCAGTTTTTGGACAGGGGGGAGGTCCTACAATGAGCAGTTCTTC.

V is TRBV12-5 and J is TRBJ2-7; possible D gene TRBD2, 6 bases. Trimming removed 7 bases from V and 2 bases from J, with 12 bases in between. CDR1 LGHNT and CDR2 FRNRAP come from the germline V gene. CDR3 size: 13 residues. CDR3 region: CASALGGTYEQYF. The CDR3 DNA reads as TGTGCTAGTGCCCTCGGGGGAACCTACGAGCAGTACTTC.

The chain has TRBV5-1 and TRBJ1-4, with 10 bases identical to TRBD1. CDR3 length equals 15 residues. J gave up 8 bases and V 2 bases, and 6 bases lay outside the gene matches. Germline V gives CDR1 SGHRS, CDR2 YFSETQ. This CDR3 is CASSLPDRGEEKLFF. The CDR3 DNA follows: TGCGCCAGCAGCTTACCGGACAGGGGGGAGGAAAAACTGTTTTTT.

The V gene is TRBV11-2, the J gene TRBJ1-1; 7 bases line up with TRBD1. This CDR3 contains 15 residues. Germline V gives CDR1 SGHAT, CDR2 FQNNGV. V dropped 5 bases and J dropped 6; count of bases not matched to a gene: 12. Written as DNA, the CDR3 is TGTGCCAGCAGCCTAAACTCCGGGACAGACGCTGAAGCTTTCTTT. This gives the protein CASSLNSGTDAEAFF.

This chain connects TRBV6-5 to TRBJ1-5, with 7 bases that match TRBD1. The CDR3 consists of 14 residues. The junction had 5 bases not matched to a gene; V was cut back by 8 bases and J by 1 base. The V gene's germline CDR1 is MNHEY and CDR2 SVGAGI. CDR3 nucleotides: TGTGCCAGCTCACAGACAGGGAGCAATCAGCCCCAGCATTTT. It specifies CASSQTGSNQPQHF.

The chain is built from TRBV5-1 and TRBJ2-7, with TRBD2 matching 9 bases. With V trimmed by 2 bases and J by 1 base, 4 bases remained unmatched. This CDR3 spans 15 amino acids. In germline, CDR1 is SGHRS, CDR2 YFSETQ. CDR3 in DNA: TGCGCCAGCAGCTTAGTAGCGGGAGCATCCTACGAGCAGTACTTC. This codes for CASSLVAGASYEQYF.

The rearrangement joins TRBV6-5 to TRBJ2-1; 8 bases are shared with TRBD1. Unmatched junction bases numbered 10, after V lost 6 bases and J lost 6 bases. The CDR3 is 15 residues long. Germline V gene sequence: CDR1 MNHEY, CDR2 SVGAGI. The CDR3 DNA reads TGTGCCAGCAGAGGGACCGGGACAGGATTCAATGAGCAGTTCTTC. This sequence encodes CASRGTGTGFNEQFF.

The genes are TRBV27 and TRBJ2-7, with a weak D call TRBD1 (7 bases). Germline V CDR1 and CDR2: MNHEY, SMNVEV (reference sequence). The CDR3 runs 14 residues. V was clipped by 6 bases and J by 7 bases, with 19 bases between them. The CDR3 nucleotides read TGTGCCAGCAGCCCCGGACAGGCGGCGGGGGAGCAGTACTTC. The encoded protein is CASSPGQAAGEQYF.

The gene calls are TRBV4-3 and TRBJ2-7, with TRBD2 matching over 10 bases. CDR3 length equals 15 residues. V shed 1 base and J 3 bases; nucleotides not matched to a gene: 3. Per germline, CDR1 LGHNA and CDR2 YSLEER. The CDR3 sequence: CASSQARTSGYEQYF. CDR3 nucleotides: TGCGCCAGCAGCCAAGCCAGGACTAGCGGCTACGAGCAGTACTTC.

The chain is built from TRBV2 and TRBJ2-5; a weak D match, TRBD2 (6 bases). V was shortened by 3 bases and J by 1 base, with 21 bases between the two germline ends. The CDR3 is made up of 18 amino acids. Per germline, CDR1 SNHLY and CDR2 FYNNEI. The CDR3 DNA reads TGTGCCAGCAGTGATTTCGGGGGTGGGTTGGGGCTCCAAGAGACCCAGTACTTC. Its translation: CASSDFGGGLGLQETQYF. The whole variable domain, remainder taken from reference TRBV2 and TRBJ2-5, is EPEVTQTPSHQVTQMGQEVILRCVPISNHLYFYWYRQILGQKVEFLVSFYNNEISEKSEIFDDQFSVERPDGSNFTLKIRSTKLEDSAMYFCASSDFGGGLGLQETQYFGPGTRLLVL.

The chain couples TRBV10-3 to TRBJ2-3; 7 bases map to TRBD2. CDR1 ENHRY and CDR2 SYGVKD come from the germline V gene. The V segment lost 5 bases and the J segment 0 bases; nucleotides outside the gene matches: 8. The CDR3 has 16 amino acids. This chain's CDR3 is CAISRSSGTSTDTQYF. CDR3 nucleotides: TGTGCCATCAGTCGTTCCAGCGGGACTAGCACAGATACGCAGTATTTT.

The chain carries TRBV5-1 and TRBJ1-5; D not resolved. Per the germline V gene, CDR1 is SGHRS and CDR2 is YFSETQ. Between the trimmed V and J ends, which lost 4 bases and 2 bases, there was a span of 10 bases. This CDR3 comprises 14 residues. Written as DNA, the CDR3 is TGCGCCAGCAGCCCGGACGGGGGCAATCAGCCCCAGCATTTT. Residues: CASSPDGGNQPQHF.